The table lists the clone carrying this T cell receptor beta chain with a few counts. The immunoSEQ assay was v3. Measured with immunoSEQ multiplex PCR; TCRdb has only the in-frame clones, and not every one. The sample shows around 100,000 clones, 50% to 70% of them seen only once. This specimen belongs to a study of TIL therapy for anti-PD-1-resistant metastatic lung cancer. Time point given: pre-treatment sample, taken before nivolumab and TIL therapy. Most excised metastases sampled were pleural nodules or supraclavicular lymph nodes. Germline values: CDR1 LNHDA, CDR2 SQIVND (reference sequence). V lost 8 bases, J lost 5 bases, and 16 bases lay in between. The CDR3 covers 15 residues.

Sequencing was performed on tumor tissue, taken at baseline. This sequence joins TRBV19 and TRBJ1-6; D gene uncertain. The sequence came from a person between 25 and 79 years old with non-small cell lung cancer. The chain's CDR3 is CASSPVEGNNSPLHF. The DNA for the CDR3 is TGTGCCAGTTCTCCGGTCGAGGGAAATAATTCACCCCTCCACTTT.